This T cell receptor (beta chain) derives from a study of T cell responses to AZD1222 COVID-19 vaccine. Whole-study results and caveats: Spike-specific TCR depth and breadth grew after two AZD1222 doses. Distributed over spike, vaccine-associated CD4 TCRs predominated at 160-218 and 743-854. Clonal diversity may have been underestimated, and the donors were mostly white British, with more females than males.

Profiled with immunoSEQ multiplex PCR; TCRdb holds only in-frame clones, not every one. This table has about 160,000 clones, 92% appearing once. Germline V lookup: CDR1 LGHDT, CDR2 YNNKEL (reference sequence). The CDR3 loop spans 14 amino acids. Deletions cut 1 base from V and 7 bases from J, with 10 bases between. Investigators merged groups given second doses at roughly 4 or roughly 12 weeks. In the case of this clone: Antigen specificity is unknown.

Sequenced here: peripheral blood, sampled 28 days after the second AZD1222 dose. The chain links TRBV3-1 (or the pseudogene TRBV3-2) to TRBJ2-2; D ambiguous. This sequence originates from an adult who received the AZD1222 COVID-19 vaccine. The CDR3 nucleotides read TGTGCCAGCAGCCAAGCCGGGTTGGACGGGGAGCTGTTTTTT. Its translation is CASSQAGLDGELFF.